This T cell receptor (beta chain) was profiled in a study of PD-L1 blockade in urothelial cancer. Study background: Patients' atezolizumab regimen, 1,200 mg intravenously every 3 weeks, began around 2014.

Time point described: peripheral blood 6 weeks after treatment start. Enrolled patients showed locally advanced or metastatic urothelial carcinoma. Each patient gave between 1 and 8 samples, pretreatment and on-treatment. Synthetic TCR analog templates were spiked into each PCR. Sequencing used immunoSEQ multiplex PCR; TCRdb keeps in-frame clones, though not all of them. Of just over 40,000 clones listed, around 84% are singletons. Germline CDR1 reads SGHVS; CDR2 reads FNYEAQ. The CDR3 consists of 16 residues. V was trimmed by 2 bases and J by 7 bases, leaving 18 bases between them. J is TRBJ2-1 and V is TRBV7-6, with D perhaps TRBD1 (6 bases). The sequence came from a man aged 65 to 85 with urothelial cancer. Sequences were derived from PBMCs, sampled around atezolizumab (anti-PD-L1) treatment. CDR3 sequence (DNA): TGTGCCAGCAGCTTAAATTGGGGGCGTACGGGAAATGAGCAGTTCTTC. This gives the protein CASSLNWGRTGNEQFF. Combining the CDR3 with reference TRBV7-6 and TRBJ2-1 gives the whole variable domain GAGVSQSPRYKVTKRGQDVALRCDPISGHVSLYWYRQALGQGPEFLTYFNYEAQQDKSGLPNDRFSAERPEGSISTLTIQRTEQRDSAMYRCASSLNWGRTGNEQFFGPGTRLTVL.